These 24 T cell receptor beta chains came from one sample sequenced in a study of PD-L1 blockade in urothelial cancer. Repertoires were generated with immunoSEQ multiplex PCR, while TCRdb's copy carries only in-frame clones and drops some. The table has fewer than 95,000 clones, roughly 84% seen once. This sample's time point: pretreatment peripheral blood. The sequencing here drew on PBMCs, taken around atezolizumab (anti-PD-L1) treatment. The source of these receptors is a man between 60 and 75 years old with urothelial cancer.

The chain is built from TRBV6-6 and TRBJ1-2, with D unclear. Trimming removed 6 bases at V and 4 bases at J, with 9 bases between. The germline CDR1 and CDR2 sequences are MNHNY and SVGAGI (reference sequence). The CDR3 runs 12 residues. The CDR3 region is CASSPDTYGYTF. CDR3 bases: TGTGCCAGCAGCCCTGACACCTATGGCTACACCTTC.

CDR3 DNA: TGTGCCAGCAGCTCCGGGACTTTCTATGGCTACACCTTC. Translating it yields CASSSGTFYGYTF. The rearrangement uses TRBV12-1 and TRBJ1-2. TRBV12-1 is classified as a pseudogene. The CDR3 runs 13 residues.

This clone has more than one count but fewer than ten. The V gene is TRBV6-1, the J gene TRBJ1-6, with D uncertain. CDR1 and CDR2 (germline): MNHNS, SASEGT. The CDR3 length is 12 residues. Trimming stripped 3 bases from V and 13 bases from J, with 10 bases between. CDR3 sequence: CASSEGQLPLHF. The DNA of the CDR3 is TGTGCCAGCAGTGAGGGCCAGTTGCCCCTCCACTTT.

This rearrangement joins TRBV11-2 to TRBJ1-6; 7 nucleotides match TRBD1. With V trimmed by 2 bases and J by 6 bases, 4 bases remained unmatched. CDR1 is SGHAT and CDR2 is FQNNGV in the germline V gene. The CDR3 runs to 15 residues. The CDR3 sequence: CASSLIRQGNSPLHF. For the CDR3, the DNA is TGTGCCAGCAGCTTAATCCGACAGGGTAATTCACCCCTCCACTTT.

This chain links TRBV29-1 with TRBJ2-7, with 7 bases aligning to TRBD2. Germline V gives CDR1 SQVTM, CDR2 ANQGSEA. Trimming cost V 4 bases and J 0 bases; bases outside gene matches: 3. This CDR3 comprises 13 residues. Here the CDR3 DNA reads TGCAGCGTTGGGGAGGGGAGCTCCTACGAGCAGTACTTC. Translated: CSVGEGSSYEQYF.

This chain uses TRBV7-9 with TRBJ1-3; maybe TRBD1 (6 bases). Per germline, CDR1 SEHNR and CDR2 FQNEAQ (reference sequence). V shed 3 bases and J shed 3 bases, with 12 bases lying between them. This CDR3 is 15 amino acids long. The chain's CDR3 is CASSLAGAGGNTIYF. The CDR3, as DNA: TGTGCCAGCAGCTTGGCAGGGGCAGGTGGAAACACCATATATTTT.

The V gene is TRBV6-5, the J gene TRBJ2-1; 7 bases map to TRBD1. The CDR3 totals 14 residues. Per germline, CDR1 MNHEY and CDR2 SVGAGI. The J segment lost 8 bases and the V segment lost 6 bases, leaving 10 bases of the junction unmatched. The CDR3 protein is CASRRQGSNDEQFF. Written as DNA, the CDR3 is TGTGCCAGCAGGAGACAGGGTAGTAATGATGAGCAGTTCTTC.

The chain combines TRBV7-9 with TRBJ2-7; 7 positions agree with TRBD1. Germline CDR1 SEHNR, CDR2 FQNEAQ (reference sequence). The junction had 4 bases not matched to a gene; V was cut back by 6 bases and J by 5 bases. This CDR3 is 12 amino acids long. DNA for the CDR3: TGTGCCAGCAGTTCAGGGGGTCACGAGCAGTACTTC. It specifies CASSSGGHEQYF. Supplemented by reference TRBV7-9 and TRBJ2-7, the full variable domain reads DTGVSQNPRHKITKRGQNVTFRCDPISEHNRLYWYRQTLGQGPEFLTYFQNEAQLEKSRLLSDRFSAERPKGSFSTLEIQRTEQGDSAMYLCASSSGGHEQYFGPGTRLTVT.

The chain has TRBV4-3 and TRBJ2-3; D might be TRBD1 (5 bases). The V end was cut by 1 base, the J end by 2 bases, with 10 bases between. The CDR3 contains 15 residues. Germline V gene sequence: CDR1 LGHNA, CDR2 YSLEER. For the CDR3, the DNA is TGCGCCAGCAGCCAAGGGGGCAAGTCCACAGATACGCAGTATTTT. It translates to CASSQGGKSTDTQYF.

V gene TRBV18 combines with J gene TRBJ2-3; 8 positions agree with TRBD2. V dropped 5 bases and J dropped 0; count of bases not matched to a gene: 4. The CDR3 has 15 residues. Germline CDR1 reads KGHSH; CDR2 reads LQKENI. The CDR3 DNA reads TGTGCCAGCTCAGCAGCGGGGGCTAGCACAGATACGCAGTATTTT. Encoded protein: CASSAAGASTDTQYF.

The V and J genes are TRBV6-6 and TRBJ2-7; TRBD2 aligns across 7 bases. Germline V gives CDR1 MNHNY, CDR2 SVGAGI (reference sequence). Trimming removed 5 bases from V and 3 bases from J; junction bases left unmatched: 1. The CDR3 is made up of 12 amino acids. The CDR3: CASSPGGYEQYF. In nucleotides, the CDR3 is TGTGCCAGCAGTCCGGGGGGCTACGAGCAGTACTTC.

V gene TRBV6-1 combines with J gene TRBJ1-1; TRBD1 is a possible D gene (5 bases). Trimming cost V 4 bases and J 0 bases, with 6 bases left between them. The CDR3 totals 13 residues. Germline V CDR1 and CDR2: MNHNS, SASEGT. CDR3 residues: CASSGQLNTEAFF. The CDR3 DNA reads as TGTGCCAGCAGTGGACAGTTGAACACTGAAGCTTTCTTT.

The rearrangement uses TRBV11-2 and TRBJ2-5, with 9 bases lining up with TRBD2. Per germline, CDR1 SGHAT and CDR2 FQNNGV. This CDR3 contains 16 residues. The V gene end was trimmed by 2 bases and the J gene end by 5 bases; junction bases not matched to a gene: 9. CDR3 nucleotide sequence: TGTGCCAGCAGCTTAAGGGGGAATGCGGGAGGGGAGACCCAGTACTTC. Its protein is CASSLRGNAGGETQYF.

The chain employs TRBV30 and TRBJ2-2; unclear D gene. CDR1 is GTSNPN, CDR2 SVGIG, per germline (reference sequence). The CDR3 runs 13 residues. V was shortened by 3 bases and J by 7 bases, with 12 bases between the two germline ends. In DNA form, the CDR3 reads TGTGCCTGGAGCCAAATGACGGGCGGGGAGCTGTTTTTT. The encoded protein is CAWSQMTGGELFF. Together with reference TRBV30 and TRBJ2-2, the CDR3 gives the full variable domain: SQTIHQWPATLVQPVGSPLSLECTVEGTSNPNLYWYRQAAGRGLQLLFYSVGIGQISSEVPQNLSASRPQDRQFILSSKKLLLSDSGFYLCAWSQMTGGELFFGEGSRLTVL.

This clone is a singleton in its sample. The chain is built from TRBV6-5 and TRBJ1-2; D gene uncertain. Germline V gene sequence: CDR1 MNHEY, CDR2 SVGAGI. The CDR3 extends over 14 amino acids. Trimming removed 7 bases from V and 7 bases from J, with 19 bases in between. CDR3 region: CASNLYGGSGGYTF. The CDR3 bases are TGTGCCAGCAACCTGTATGGCGGCTCGGGTGGCTACACCTTC.

Remarks on this clone: A read error may produce the germline difference seen at one junction end. The J gene is TRBJ1-1, the V gene TRBV2; the D is unclear. Looked up from germline, CDR1 is SNHLY and CDR2 is FYNNEI. There are 16 residues in the CDR3. This chain's CDR3 is CASREANSIMNTEAFF. CDR3 DNA: TGTGCCAGCCGTGAAGCCAACAGCATCATGAACACTGAAGCTTTCTTT.

V usage is TRBV9 and J usage is TRBJ2-7; 9 bases agree with TRBD2. The CDR3 spans 15 residues. V trimming: 4 bases; J trimming: 0 bases; junction bases outside the gene matches: 5. The germline V gene encodes CDR1 SGDLS and CDR2 YYNGEE. This CDR3 is CASSPREGHSYEQYF. CDR3 DNA sequence: TGTGCCAGCAGCCCGCGGGAGGGGCACTCCTACGAGCAGTACTTC.

The genes are TRBV7-3 and TRBJ1-1; maybe TRBD1 (6 bases). Per the germline V gene, CDR1 is SGHTA and CDR2 is FQGTGA. V shed 4 bases and J shed 5 bases, with 11 bases lying between them. The CDR3 spans 13 residues. The CDR3 DNA is TGTGCCAGCAGCTCGCAAACAGGGACTGAAGCTTTCTTT. Translating gives CASSSQTGTEAFF. The variable domain in full, with the rest retrieved from reference TRBV7-3 and TRBJ1-1, is GAGVSQTPSNKVTEKGKYVELRCDPISGHTALYWYRQSLGQGPEFLIYFQGTGAADDSGLPNDRFFAVRPEGSVSTLKIQRTERGDSAVYLCASSSQTGTEAFFGQGTRLTVV.

This chain connects TRBV14 to TRBJ1-2; D gene unclear. The CDR3 is 12 residues long. Per germline, CDR1 SGHDN and CDR2 FVKESK. Trimming left V 0 bases short and J 6 bases short, with 5 bases between. The CDR3 bases are TGTGCCAGCAGCCAAGATTCAAATGGCTACACCTTC. Translation: CASSQDSNGYTF.

The gene calls are TRBV9 and TRBJ2-1; maybe TRBD2 (7 bases). The CDR3 runs 16 residues. Per germline, CDR1 SGDLS and CDR2 YYNGEE. Between the trimmed V and J ends, which lost 0 bases and 8 bases, there was a span of 18 bases. In DNA, the CDR3 is TGTGCCAGCAGCGTAGCGGGGGGCCAGGGCACCGATGAGCAGTTCTTC. Its protein is CASSVAGGQGTDEQFF.

The chain carries TRBV5-4 and TRBJ1-6; weak D call: TRBD1 (6 bases). Between the trimmed V and J ends, which lost 0 bases and 7 bases, there was a span of 14 bases. Germline V gene lookup returns CDR1 SGHNT and CDR2 YYREEE (reference sequence). CDR3 length: 16 amino acids. Here the CDR3 DNA reads TGTGCCAGCAGCTTGGCCAGCACAGGGTGGAATTCACCCCTCCACTTT. It codes for CASSLASTGWNSPLHF. The complete variable domain, with remaining parts taken from reference TRBV5-4 and TRBJ1-6, reads ETGVTQSPTHLIKTRGQQVTLRCSSQSGHNTVSWYQQALGQGPQFIFQYYREEENGRGNFPPRFSGLQFPNYSSELNVNALELDDSALYLCASSLASTGWNSPLHFGNGTRLTVT.

This clone appeared a few times. This chain joins TRBV29-1 and TRBJ1-6, with TRBD1 matching 9 bases. CDR3 length equals 13 residues. V trimming: 7 bases; J trimming: 10 bases; junction bases outside the gene matches: 8. Germline V CDR1 and CDR2: SQVTM, ANQGSEA. For the CDR3, the DNA is TGCAGCGGGGGACAGGGTTTAGGGTCACCCCTCCACTTT. The encoded protein is CSGGQGLGSPLHF.

This chain links TRBV14 with TRBJ1-1; D ambiguous. This CDR3 is 13 amino acids long. The germline CDR1 and CDR2 sequences are SGHDN and FVKESK. The germline V and J ends were trimmed by 0 bases and 4 bases, with 6 bases remaining between them. The CDR3 coding sequence is TGTGCCAGCAGCCAAGATTGGGCCACTGAAGCTTTCTTT. Its protein is CASSQDWATEAFF.

The chain carries TRBV11-2 and TRBJ2-1, with D perhaps matching TRBD2 (6 bases). Per the germline V gene, CDR1 is SGHAT and CDR2 is FQNNGV. V was clipped by 5 bases and J by 0 bases, with 11 bases between them. The CDR3 contains 15 residues. The CDR3 protein is CASSARGSSYNEQFF. The CDR3 DNA reads as TGTGCCAGCAGCGCGCGGGGAAGCTCCTACAATGAGCAGTTCTTC.